The rows below give T cell receptor beta chains drawn from one sample of a study of T cell responses to AZD1222 COVID-19 vaccine. Assay used: immunoSEQ multiplex PCR; TCRdb lists only in-frame clones, some missing. The sample includes 45,000 to 60,000 clones, about 86% of them seen just once. Sequences were derived from peripheral blood, sampled on day 0 of AZD1222 vaccination. The receptors originated from an adult in good health. The CDR3 runs from the conserved cysteine through the conserved F or W. Fields, in order: CDR3 protein, CDR3 DNA, V gene, D gene, J gene, clone size. D genes are given only for firm matches. Clone size is given for some rows only: seen once, a few or many times, or a class if the clone is expanded.

CASRGGGPGTGELFF	TGTGCCAGCAGGGGGGGAGGGCCTGGGACCGGGGAGCTGTTTTTT	TRBV5-4	TRBD2	TRBJ2-2	once
CASSGLDTDTQYF	TGTGCCAGCTCGGGACTCGACACAGATACGCAGTATTTT	TRBV27	NA	TRBJ2-3	NA
CASSSQGAAQLSYTF	TGTGCCAGCAGCTCACAGGGGGCAGCTCAACTGAGCTACACCTTC	TRBV7-3	TRBD1	TRBJ1-2	NA
CASSLAGRGRGMNTEAFF	TGCGCCAGCAGCTTGGCCGGGAGGGGGCGCGGAATGAACACTGAAGCTTTCTTT	TRBV5-1	TRBD1	TRBJ1-1	few
CASSLVTGRETQYF	TGCGCCAGCAGCTTGGTGACGGGACGGGAGACCCAGTACTTC	TRBV5-1	NA	TRBJ2-5	NA
CASSFASGTGDSPLHF	TGCGCCAGCAGCTTTGCCTCCGGGACAGGGGATTCACCCCTCCACTTT	TRBV5-1	TRBD1	TRBJ1-6	NA
CASSIPGYEQYF	TGTGCCAGTAGTATCCCGGGCTACGAGCAGTACTTC	TRBV19	NA	TRBJ2-7	once
CASSTLGTSVPNEQFF	TGTGCCAGCAGCACCCTCGGGACTAGCGTGCCCAATGAGCAGTTCTTC	TRBV5-4	TRBD2	TRBJ2-1	NA
CASSQRQSYGYTF	TGTGCCAGCAGCCAACGACAATCCTATGGCTACACCTTC	TRBV14	NA	TRBJ1-2	NA
CASSPLRGSSYNEQFF	TGTGCTAGCAGCCCCCTGCGCGGGAGTTCCTACAATGAGCAGTTCTTC	TRBV7-7	TRBD2	TRBJ2-1	NA
CASSFNGGTSTDTQYF	TGTGCCAGCAGCTTTAACGGCGGAACTAGCACAGATACGCAGTATTTT	TRBV7-2	NA	TRBJ2-3	NA
CASSFNREAEAFF	TGTGCCAGCAGCTTTAATAGGGAAGCTGAAGCTTTCTTT	TRBV7-9	NA	TRBJ1-1	NA
CASSYRDSQETQYF	TGTGCCAGCAGTTACAGGGACAGCCAAGAGACCCAGTACTTC	TRBV6-6	TRBD1	TRBJ2-5	NA
CASSLVGRSSYEQYF	TGTGCCAGCAGCTTAGTGGGAAGGAGCTCCTACGAGCAGTACTTC	TRBV7-6	NA	TRBJ2-7	NA
CASSLMYQPQHF	TGTGCCAGCAGCTTAATGTATCAGCCCCAGCATTTT	TRBV7-2	NA	TRBJ1-5	NA
CASSPGYGDYEQYF	TGTGCCAGCTCACCGGGTTACGGGGACTACGAGCAGTACTTC	TRBV18	NA	TRBJ2-7	NA
CASSLSPVGSHMNTEAFF	TGCGCCAGCAGCTTGAGTCCGGTGGGCAGCCACATGAACACTGAAGCTTTCTTT	TRBV5-1	NA	TRBJ1-1	NA
CASSSLQGSNQPQHF	TGTGCCAGCAGTTCGCTACAGGGAAGCAATCAGCCCCAGCATTTT	TRBV28	NA	TRBJ1-5	NA
CASSERFLGESKTGWDTEAFF	TGTGCCAGCAGTGAACGGTTCCTCGGCGAGTCAAAGACAGGATGGGACACTGAAGCTTTCTTT	TRBV2	NA	TRBJ1-1	NA
CAISDWDNERGYTF	TGTGCCATCAGTGATTGGGACAATGAGCGTGGCTACACCTTC	TRBV10-3	NA	TRBJ1-2	NA
CASSYGINTEAFF	TGTGCCAGCAGTTACGGAATTAACACTGAAGCTTTCTTT	TRBV6-5	NA	TRBJ1-1	NA
CASSPPGGDYGYTF	TGTGCCAGCTCACCACCAGGCGGAGACTATGGCTACACCTTC	TRBV18	NA	TRBJ1-2	NA
CASSLAGTHQPQHF	TGTGCCAGCAGTTTAGCCGGGACACATCAGCCCCAGCATTTT	TRBV27	NA	TRBJ1-5	once
CAWSVLAGTRETQYF	TGTGCCTGGAGTGTACTAGCGGGAACGCGGGAGACCCAGTACTTC	TRBV30	TRBD2	TRBJ2-5	NA
CASSYTAGMPGNTIYF	TGTGCCAGCAGCTACACGGCAGGGATGCCTGGAAACACCATATATTTT	TRBV7-8	NA	TRBJ1-3	NA
CASSFGGVFSGYTF	TGTGCCAGCAGTTTTGGTGGGGTGTTTTCGGGCTACACCTTC	TRBV27	NA	TRBJ1-2	NA
CASTYSGTTYNEQFF	TGTGCCAGCACTTACTCCGGGACTACCTACAATGAGCAGTTCTTC	TRBV21-1	NA	TRBJ2-1	few
CASSINGGSYEQYF	TGTGCCAGTAGTATAAATGGAGGGTCCTACGAGCAGTACTTC	TRBV19	NA	TRBJ2-7	NA
CATSDHGTGDNEKLFF	TGTGCCACCAGTGATCATGGGACAGGGGATAATGAAAAACTGTTTTTT	TRBV24-1	TRBD1	TRBJ1-4	NA
CASSSRQGARGYTF	TGTGCCAGCAGCTCACGCCAGGGGGCTAGGGGCTACACCTTC	TRBV7-2	TRBD1	TRBJ1-2	NA
CASTGHGYEQYF	TGTGCCAGCACGGGGCACGGTTACGAGCAGTACTTC	TRBV5-8	NA	TRBJ2-7	NA
CASTSGAYNSPLHF	TGTGCCAGCACCTCAGGGGCATATAATTCACCCCTCCACTTT	TRBV3-1/TRBV3-2	NA	TRBJ1-6	NA
CASSVVGGELFF	TGTGCCAGCAGCGTAGTAGGCGGGGAGCTGTTTTTT	TRBV9	NA	TRBJ2-2	NA
CASSPSGVTDTQYF	TGTGCCAGCAGCCCAAGCGGGGTCACAGATACGCAGTATTTT	TRBV11-2	TRBD2	TRBJ2-3	NA
CASSKATGINQPQHF	TGTGCCAGCAGCAAAGCCACAGGGATCAATCAGCCCCAGCATTTT	TRBV7-2	NA	TRBJ1-5	NA
CASSLRTGGHNEQFF	TGTGCCAGCAGTTTGAGGACAGGGGGCCACAATGAGCAGTTCTTC	TRBV28	TRBD1	TRBJ2-1	NA
CASSQEVAGTTDTQYF	TGCGCCAGCAGCCAAGAGGTAGCGGGGACCACAGATACGCAGTATTTT	TRBV4-3	TRBD2	TRBJ2-3	NA
CASSERQGSNEKLFF	TGCGCCAGCAGTGAGAGACAGGGCAGTAATGAAAAACTGTTTTTT	TRBV10-2	TRBD1	TRBJ1-4	NA
CASLGAGTTYEQYF	TGTGCCAGCCTTGGAGCCGGGACAACCTACGAGCAGTACTTC	TRBV2	NA	TRBJ2-7	NA
CSASWAWGVRDRGPGRNSYEQYF	TGCAGTGCTAGTTGGGCTTGGGGGGTCCGGGACAGGGGTCCGGGTCGCAATTCCTACGAGCAGTACTTC	TRBV20-1	TRBD1	TRBJ2-7	NA
CASEAPQGARSSGANVLTF	TGTGCCAGCGAAGCCCCCCAGGGGGCGCGTAGCTCTGGGGCCAACGTCCTGACTTTC	TRBV28	TRBD1	TRBJ2-6	NA
CASSRSNVGGETQYF	TGTGCCAGCAGTCGTAGTAACGTCGGCGGGGAGACCCAGTACTTC	TRBV6-5	NA	TRBJ2-5	NA
CASSPGGGWGNQPQHF	TGTGCCAGCAGTCCAGGTGGGGGTTGGGGCAATCAGCCCCAGCATTTT	TRBV27	NA	TRBJ1-5	NA
CASRSSRRGWNEQYF	TGTGCCAGCAGATCAAGTCGTAGGGGTTGGAACGAGCAGTACTTC	TRBV28	NA	TRBJ2-7	NA
CASSYRGDGQFYGYTF	TGTGCCAGCAGTTATAGAGGGGACGGTCAGTTCTATGGCTACACCTTC	TRBV7-2	NA	TRBJ1-2	NA
CASSLVMGNTEAFF	TGCGCCAGCAGCTTGGTAATGGGGAACACTGAAGCTTTCTTT	TRBV5-1	NA	TRBJ1-1	once
CASSFRGADTQYF	TGTGCCAGCAGTTTCCGGGGAGCAGATACGCAGTATTTT	TRBV12-3/TRBV12-4	NA	TRBJ2-3	NA
CAWRVTGEWSSGNTIYF	TGTGCCTGGAGAGTTACAGGGGAATGGAGCTCTGGAAACACCATATATTTT	TRBV30	TRBD1	TRBJ1-3	NA
CASSFFGQGRSFTDTQYF	TGTGCCAGCAGCTTTTTTGGCCAGGGGCGCTCTTTCACAGATACGCAGTATTTT	TRBV7-9	NA	TRBJ2-3	NA
CASRVQQGEAFF	TGTGCCAGCAGGGTTCAACAGGGGGAAGCTTTCTTT	TRBV6-6	TRBD1	TRBJ1-1	NA
CASSLGGTGTIEQYF	TGTGCCAGCAGCTTAGGAGGGACAGGGACGATCGAGCAGTACTTC	TRBV13	TRBD1	TRBJ2-7	NA
CASGRDSFNQPQHF	TGTGCCAGCGGTCGGGACAGTTTCAATCAGCCCCAGCATTTT	TRBV2	TRBD1	TRBJ1-5	NA
CASSVVPGVGLGASNYGYTF	TGTGCCAGCAGCGTAGTACCCGGTGTGGGCCTAGGGGCCTCTAACTATGGCTACACCTTC	TRBV9	NA	TRBJ1-2	NA
CASSQEDPPHEQYF	TGTGCCAGCAGCCAAGAGGACCCCCCCCACGAGCAGTACTTC	TRBV4-2	NA	TRBJ2-7	NA
CSASPSGDYNEQFF	TGCAGTGCTAGTCCTAGCGGGGACTACAATGAGCAGTTCTTC	TRBV20-1	TRBD2	TRBJ2-1	NA
CASGGTSGTYEQYF	TGTGCTAGTGGGGGGACTAGCGGGACCTACGAGCAGTACTTC	TRBV12-5	TRBD2	TRBJ2-7	NA
CASSQDSQQGGPYEQYF	TGCGCCAGCAGCCAAGACAGCCAACAGGGTGGACCCTACGAGCAGTACTTC	TRBV4-3	NA	TRBJ2-7	NA
CASGSRDRSNSPLHF	TGTGCCAGCGGGTCCCGTGACAGAAGTAATTCACCCCTCCACTTT	TRBV6-5	NA	TRBJ1-6	NA
CASSQELTSAGELFF	TGTGCCAGCAGCCAAGAATTAACTAGCGCCGGGGAGCTGTTTTTT	TRBV4-2	TRBD2	TRBJ2-2	NA